This T cell receptor (beta chain) comes out of a study of blood T cell repertoires in COVID-19. Study-level information: Samples of COVID-19 (acute and convalescent) were obtained from the United States, Italy and Spain. PBMCs, B-cell-depleted T cells, or T cells were the source of the cDNA or gDNA that made up the material.

In the original workflow: Using reference gene primer amplification, nucleated cell counts were estimated. Assay: immunoSEQ multiplex PCR; the TCRdb copy retains only in-frame clones and omits some. D and trimming were read from the DNA, whereas the V and J calls and clone size are those reported in that table. In the table there are under 90,000 clones, over 65% of which are singletons. Germline lookup yields CDR1 GTSNPN and CDR2 SVGIG (reference sequence). This CDR3 region has 14 residues. V shed 7 bases and J shed 5 bases, with 20 bases lying between them. The chain uses TRBV30 and TRBJ1-1; D perhaps matches TRBD1 (5 bases). Sample: peripheral blood. The clonotype was recovered from a man between 45 and 60 years old with active or convalescent COVID-19. The CDR3 loop reads CALLLGRRGTEAFF. DNA for the CDR3: TGTGCCTTACTCCTGGGACGGCGGGGGACTGAAGCTTTCTTT.